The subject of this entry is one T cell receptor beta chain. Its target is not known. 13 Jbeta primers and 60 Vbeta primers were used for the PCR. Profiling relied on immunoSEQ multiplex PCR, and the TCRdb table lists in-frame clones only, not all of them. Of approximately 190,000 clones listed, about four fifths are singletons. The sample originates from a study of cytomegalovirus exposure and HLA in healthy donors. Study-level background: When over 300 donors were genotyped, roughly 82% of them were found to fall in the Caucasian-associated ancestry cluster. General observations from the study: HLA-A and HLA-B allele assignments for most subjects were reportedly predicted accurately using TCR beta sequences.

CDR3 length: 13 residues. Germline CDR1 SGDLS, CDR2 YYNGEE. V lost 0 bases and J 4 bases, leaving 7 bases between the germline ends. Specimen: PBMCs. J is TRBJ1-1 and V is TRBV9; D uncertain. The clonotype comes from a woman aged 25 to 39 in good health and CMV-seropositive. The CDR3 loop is CASSVVGATEAFF. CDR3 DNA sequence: TGTGCCAGCAGCGTAGTGGGCGCCACTGAAGCTTTCTTT.